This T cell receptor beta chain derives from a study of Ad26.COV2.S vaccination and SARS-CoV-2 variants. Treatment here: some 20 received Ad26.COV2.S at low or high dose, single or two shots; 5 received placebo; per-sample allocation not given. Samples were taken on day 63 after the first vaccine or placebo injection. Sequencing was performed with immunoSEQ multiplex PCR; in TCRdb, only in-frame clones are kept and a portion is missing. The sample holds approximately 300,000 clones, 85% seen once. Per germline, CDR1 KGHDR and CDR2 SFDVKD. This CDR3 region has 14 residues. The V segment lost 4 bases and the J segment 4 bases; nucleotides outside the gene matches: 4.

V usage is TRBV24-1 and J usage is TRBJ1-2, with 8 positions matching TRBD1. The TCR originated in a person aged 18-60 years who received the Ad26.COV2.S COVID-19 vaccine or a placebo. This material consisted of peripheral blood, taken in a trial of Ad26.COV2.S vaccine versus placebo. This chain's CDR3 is CATSDLTGAYGYTF. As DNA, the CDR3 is TGTGCCACCAGTGACTTGACAGGGGCCTATGGCTACACCTTC.